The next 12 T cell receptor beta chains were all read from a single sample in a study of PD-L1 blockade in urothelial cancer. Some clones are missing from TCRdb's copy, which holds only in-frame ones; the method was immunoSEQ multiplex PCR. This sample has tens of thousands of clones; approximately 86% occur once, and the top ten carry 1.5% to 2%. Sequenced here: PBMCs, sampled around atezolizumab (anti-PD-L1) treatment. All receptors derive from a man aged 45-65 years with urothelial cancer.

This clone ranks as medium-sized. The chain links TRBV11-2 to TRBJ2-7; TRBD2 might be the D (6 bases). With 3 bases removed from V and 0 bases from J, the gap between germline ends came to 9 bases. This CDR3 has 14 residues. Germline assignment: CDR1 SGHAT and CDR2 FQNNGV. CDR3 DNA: TGTGCCAGCAGCTTTGGGGGACTCTCCTACGAGCAGTACTTC. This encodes CASSFGGLSYEQYF.

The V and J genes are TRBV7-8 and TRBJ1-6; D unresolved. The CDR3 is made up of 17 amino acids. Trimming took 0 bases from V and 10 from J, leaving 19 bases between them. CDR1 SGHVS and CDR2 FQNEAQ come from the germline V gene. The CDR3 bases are TGTGCCAGCAGCTTAGCCACGAGGGCAAGGGCATACTCACCCCTCCACTTT. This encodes CASSLATRARAYSPLHF. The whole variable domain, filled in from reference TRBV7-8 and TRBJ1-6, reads GAGVSQSPRYKVAKRGQDVALRCDPISGHVSLFWYQQALGQGPEFLTYFQNEAQLDKSGLPSDRFFAERPEGSVSTLKIQRTQQEDSAVYLCASSLATRARAYSPLHFGNGTRLTVT.

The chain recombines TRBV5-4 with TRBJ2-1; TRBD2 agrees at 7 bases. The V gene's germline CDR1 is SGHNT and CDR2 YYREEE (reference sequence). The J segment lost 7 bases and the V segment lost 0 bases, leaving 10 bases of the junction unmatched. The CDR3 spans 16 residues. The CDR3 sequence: CASSLGGGLVRNEQFF. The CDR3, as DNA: TGTGCCAGCAGCTTGGGGGGTGGACTAGTGAGGAATGAGCAGTTCTTC.

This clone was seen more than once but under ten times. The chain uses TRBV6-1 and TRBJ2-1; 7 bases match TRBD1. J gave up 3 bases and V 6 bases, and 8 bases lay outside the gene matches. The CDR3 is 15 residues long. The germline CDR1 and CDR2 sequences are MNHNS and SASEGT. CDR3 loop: CASRGQWPFYNEQFF. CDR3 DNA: TGTGCCAGCAGGGGACAGTGGCCTTTCTACAATGAGCAGTTCTTC.

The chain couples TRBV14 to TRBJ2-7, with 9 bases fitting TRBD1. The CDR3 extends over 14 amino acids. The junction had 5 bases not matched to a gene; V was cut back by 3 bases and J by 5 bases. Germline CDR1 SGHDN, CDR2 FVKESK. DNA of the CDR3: TGTGCCAGCAGCCACACAGGGGGCCGGAACGAGCAGTACTTC. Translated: CASSHTGGRNEQYF.

The CDR3 DNA reads TGTGCCAGCAGCTTACTAGCGGGGATCACAGATACGCAGTATTTT. This encodes CASSLLAGITDTQYF. The V gene is TRBV5-4, the J gene TRBJ2-3; TRBD2 aligns across 10 bases. V lost 2 bases to trimming and J lost 2 bases; unmatched junction nucleotides: 2. The germline V gene has CDR1 SGHNT and CDR2 YYREEE (reference sequence). The CDR3 has 15 residues.

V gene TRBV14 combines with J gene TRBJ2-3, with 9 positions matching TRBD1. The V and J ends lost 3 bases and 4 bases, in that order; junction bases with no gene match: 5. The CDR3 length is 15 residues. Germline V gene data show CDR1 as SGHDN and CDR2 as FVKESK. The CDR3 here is CASSHRTGASDTQYF. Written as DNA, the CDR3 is TGTGCCAGCAGCCACCGGACAGGGGCTTCAGATACGCAGTATTTT.

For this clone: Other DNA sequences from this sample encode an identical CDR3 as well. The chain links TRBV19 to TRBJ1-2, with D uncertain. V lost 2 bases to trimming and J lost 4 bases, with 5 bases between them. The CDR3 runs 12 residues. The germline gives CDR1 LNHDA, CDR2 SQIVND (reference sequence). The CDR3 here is CASSISVYGYTF. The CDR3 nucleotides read TGTGCCAGTAGTATATCCGTCTATGGCTACACCTTC.

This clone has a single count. The CDR3 reads CATSIGTRATGELFF. The CDR3 DNA reads TGTGCCACCAGCATAGGGACTAGAGCCACCGGGGAGCTGTTTTTT. The chain employs TRBV15 and TRBJ2-2; 8 positions match TRBD2. Germline-derived CDR1 and CDR2 are LNHNV and YYDKDF (reference sequence). This CDR3 comprises 15 residues. The junction had 5 bases not matched to a gene; V was cut back by 4 bases and J by 4 bases.

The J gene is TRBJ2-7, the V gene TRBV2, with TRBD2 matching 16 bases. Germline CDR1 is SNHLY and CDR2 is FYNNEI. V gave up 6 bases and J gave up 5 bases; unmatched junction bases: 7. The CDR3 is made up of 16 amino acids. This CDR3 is CASRYGTSGRADEQYF. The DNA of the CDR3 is TGTGCCAGCAGATACGGGACTAGCGGGAGGGCCGACGAGCAGTACTTC.

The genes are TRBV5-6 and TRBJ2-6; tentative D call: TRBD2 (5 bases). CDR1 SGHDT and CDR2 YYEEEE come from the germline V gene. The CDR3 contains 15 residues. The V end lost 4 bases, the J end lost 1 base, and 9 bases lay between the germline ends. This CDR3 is CASSLPGSGANVLTF. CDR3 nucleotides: TGTGCCAGCAGCCTACCGGGGTCTGGGGCCAACGTCCTGACTTTC.

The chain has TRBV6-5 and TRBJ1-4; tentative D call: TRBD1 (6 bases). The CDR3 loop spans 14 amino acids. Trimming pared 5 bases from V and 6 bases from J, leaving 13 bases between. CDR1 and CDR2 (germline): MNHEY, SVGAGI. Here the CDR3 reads CASSRTGSDEKLFF. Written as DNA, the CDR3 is TGTGCCAGCAGTCGCACAGGGTCGGATGAAAAACTGTTTTTT.